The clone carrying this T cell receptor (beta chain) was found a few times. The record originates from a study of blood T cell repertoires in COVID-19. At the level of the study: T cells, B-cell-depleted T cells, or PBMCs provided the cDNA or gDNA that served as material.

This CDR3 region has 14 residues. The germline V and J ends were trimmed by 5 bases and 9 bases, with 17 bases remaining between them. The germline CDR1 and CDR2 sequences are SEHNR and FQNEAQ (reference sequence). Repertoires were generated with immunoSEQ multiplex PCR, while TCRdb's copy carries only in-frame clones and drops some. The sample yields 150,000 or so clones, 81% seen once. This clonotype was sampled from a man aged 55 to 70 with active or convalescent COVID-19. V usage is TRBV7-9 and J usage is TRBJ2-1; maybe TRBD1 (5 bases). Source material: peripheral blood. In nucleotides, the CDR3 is TGTGCCAGCAGCCAGGGTGAAGGGGCTGGTGAGCAGTTCTTC. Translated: CASSQGEGAGEQFF.